This T cell receptor (beta chain) was captured in a study of cytomegalovirus exposure and HLA in healthy donors. Study-wide results and caveats: The study labeled about 160 TCR beta chains cytomegalovirus-associated.

The CDR3 is made up of 16 amino acids. The ends were cut back, 5 bases at V and 0 bases at J, with 14 bases in the middle. Germline CDR1 reads SGHVS; CDR2 reads FQNEAQ. A note on this clone: Antigen unknown.

The study ran its PCR with 60 Vbeta and 13 Jbeta primers. Profiling relied on immunoSEQ multiplex PCR, and the TCRdb table lists in-frame clones only, not all of them. Among around 97,000 clones, approximately 64% were seen once, and the ten largest hold more than 3%. The origin of this receptor is a woman in her fifties or sixties in good health and CMV-seronegative. The sequenced sample was PBMCs. The J gene is TRBJ1-5, the V gene TRBV7-8; D possibly corresponds to TRBD1 (6 bases). CDR3 in DNA: TGTGCCAGCAGCGACAGGTATGGGGATAGCAATCAGCCCCAGCATTTT. This codes for CASSDRYGDSNQPQHF.